Below, 9 T cell receptor beta chains from the same sample are listed, as sequenced in a study of metastatic and nonmetastatic thyroid tumors. TCRdb reprocessed the PCR reads using MiXCR. The repertoire holds fewer than 12,000 clones, with under 30% as singletons. No treatment had been given to any patient before thyroid surgery. Sequenced sample: tumor tissue. The receptors were sampled from a male donor with papillary thyroid cancer or a benign thyroid nodule (not recorded which). Some clones in this sample may be carry-over from other donors' samples.

This clone was observed once. The rearrangement uses TRBV11-2 and TRBJ1-1; possibly TRBD1 for D (5 bases). V lost 3 bases and J 1 base, leaving 6 bases between the germline ends. Germline CDR1 and CDR2: SGHAT and FQNNGV. The CDR3 runs 13 residues. CDR3 DNA sequence: TGTGCCAGCAGCTTTGGGGGGAACACTGAAGCTTTCTTT. Residues: CASSFGGNTEAFF.

In its sample, this clone was seen many times. This chain links TRBV6-4 with TRBJ2-1; D is undetermined. V lost 8 bases, J lost 4 bases, and 12 bases lay in between. In germline, CDR1 is MRHNA, CDR2 SNTAGT. There are 13 residues in the CDR3. CDR3 nucleotides: TGTGCCAGCTCGCCCCACGAATACAATGAGCAGTTCTTC. Protein sequence: CASSPHEYNEQFF.

This clone occurred a few times. The V and J genes are TRBV6-1 and TRBJ1-5; D possibly corresponds to TRBD1 (5 bases). CDR3 size: 12 residues. Deletions cut 11 bases from V and 2 bases from J, with 10 bases between. Germline V gene sequence: CDR1 MNHNS, CDR2 SASEGT. The CDR3 loop is CAQQAGNQPQHF. The CDR3 DNA follows: TGTGCCCAACAGGCGGGCAATCAGCCCCAGCATTTT.

The chain couples TRBV7-2 to TRBJ1-2; D gene unclear. The CDR3 length is 12 residues. The V end was cut by 1 base, the J end by 8 bases, with 8 bases between. The germline gives CDR1 SGHTA, CDR2 FQGNSA. CDR3 protein: CASSLGRRGYTF. The CDR3 DNA is TGTGCCAGCAGCTTAGGGAGAAGGGGCTACACCTTC.

V is TRBV11-1 and J is TRBJ2-1; 12 bases agree with TRBD2. V was clipped by 2 bases and J by 6 bases; unmatched bases: 2. Germline CDR1 reads SGHAT; CDR2 reads FQDESV (reference sequence). CDR3 length equals 15 residues. The DNA of the CDR3 is TGTGCCAGCAGCTTATCTAGCGGGGGGGCCAATGAGCAGTTCTTC. Translated, it gives CASSLSSGGANEQFF.

This clone was detected many times. The chain carries TRBV13 and TRBJ1-3; 7 bases are shared with TRBD1. J lost 1 base, V lost 4 bases, and 13 bases had no gene match. Germline CDR1 PRHDT, CDR2 FYEKMQ (reference sequence). This CDR3 contains 18 residues. CDR3 DNA: TGTGCCAGCAGCTGGGGCCGAGCAGGGGGGTTTTCTGGAAACACCATATATTTT. It specifies CASSWGRAGGFSGNTIYF. Complete variable domain (other parts from reference TRBV13 and TRBJ1-3): AAGVIQSPRHLIKEKRETATLKCYPIPRHDTVYWYQQGPGQDPQFLISFYEKMQSDKGSIPDRFSAQQFSDYHSELNMSSLELGDSALYFCASSWGRAGGFSGNTIYFGEGSWLTVV.

This clone was recorded many times. The chain recombines TRBV12-3 or TRBV12-4 with TRBJ1-4; D gene unclear. The CDR3 spans 15 residues. V was shortened by 3 bases and J by 4 bases, with 12 bases between the two germline ends. Here the CDR3 reads CASSFSEASNEKLFF. Here the CDR3 DNA reads TGTGCCAGCAGTTTTTCTGAGGCTAGTAATGAAAAACTGTTTTTT.

The rearrangement joins TRBV5-4 to TRBJ2-2, with TRBD2 matching over 8 bases. The ends lost 5 bases at V and 5 bases at J; junction bases unmatched: 8. Germline CDR1 and CDR2: SGHNT and YYREEE (reference sequence). This CDR3 is 15 amino acids long. CDR3 DNA sequence: TGTGCCAGCAGTCTGGTAGCGGGACCTACCGGGGAGCTGTTTTTT. This translates into CASSLVAGPTGELFF. Full variable domain (remainder filled in from reference TRBV5-4 and TRBJ2-2): ETGVTQSPTHLIKTRGQQVTLRCSSQSGHNTVSWYQQALGQGPQFIFQYYREEENGRGNFPPRFSGLQFPNYSSELNVNALELDDSALYLCASSLVAGPTGELFFGEGSRLTVL.

This clone is categorized as medium-sized. The chain links TRBV6-1 to TRBJ2-3; D is unresolved. The length of the CDR3 is 14 residues. V dropped 5 bases and J dropped 0 bases, with 9 bases sitting between them. Per the germline V gene, CDR1 is MNHNS and CDR2 is SASEGT. DNA of the CDR3: TGTGCCAGCAGTTCTTTCGGGAGCACAGATACGCAGTATTTT. Protein product: CASSSFGSTDTQYF.